This TCR beta chain was documented in a study of identical twins. General observations from the study: A cross-sectional statistical analysis, not follow-up of the same donors, supported the conclusions.

The germline gives CDR1 DFQATT, CDR2 SNEGSKA (reference sequence). The CDR3 consists of 13 residues. V was clipped by 4 bases and J by 0 bases, with 8 bases between them. This clonotype was observed many times. The target antigen is unknown. TCRdb re-derived calls from the 5' RACE reads in MiXCR, one entry per CDR3 protein. The sample holds approximately 600,000 distinct CDR3 sequences, 7.1% seen once. This sample was also put to use in a study of yellow fever vaccine responses in identical twins. In that study: Twins' vaccine T cell response reportedly gave the appearance of partial convergence and partial personalization.

The chain has TRBV20-1 and TRBJ2-3; D possibly corresponds to TRBD1 (6 bases). The clonotype comes from a woman aged 18-29 years in good health. The specimen sequenced was PBMCs. Here the CDR3 reads CSANQGSTDTQYF. The CDR3 DNA reads TGCAGTGCTAACCAGGGGAGCACAGATACGCAGTATTTT.